These T cell receptor beta chains were read from a single sample in a study of blood T cell repertoires in COVID-19. Some clones are missing from TCRdb's copy, which holds only in-frame ones; the method was immunoSEQ multiplex PCR. In the table there are fewer than 350,000 clones, approximately 87% of which are singletons. The source material was peripheral blood. The source is a young woman with COVID-19, enrolled during active disease. CDR3s include the opening cysteine and the closing phenylalanine or tryptophan. The order of the fields is V gene, CDR3 length, D gene, J gene, clone size, CDR3 protein, CDR3 DNA. D genes are given only for firm matches. Size is omitted from some rows. Given values are once, few, many or a class for expanded clones.

>TRBV13|16|-|TRBJ2-1|-
CASSYYSADWRYEQFF
TGTGCCAGCAGCTACTACTCTGCGGACTGGCGGTATGAGCAGTTCTTC
>TRBV6-6|16|TRBD1|TRBJ2-1|-
CASSYPGTGVHNEQFF
TGTGCCAGCAGTTACCCCGGGACAGGGGTACACAATGAGCAGTTCTTC
>TRBV27|15|TRBD1|TRBJ1-5|few
CASRSVGQSNQPQHF
TGTGCCAGCAGATCCGTGGGACAGAGCAATCAGCCCCAGCATTTT
>TRBV5-1|16|-|TRBJ2-3|-
CASTPVPLAGTDTQYF
TGCGCCAGCACCCCGGTCCCGTTAGCTGGCACAGATACGCAGTATTTT
>TRBV28|11|-|TRBJ1-4|few
CASSSSEKLFF
TGTGCCAGCAGTTCCTCCGAAAAACTGTTTTTT
>TRBV18|13|-|TRBJ2-2|-
CASSPRNTGELFF
TGTGCCAGCTCACCTAGAAACACCGGGGAGCTGTTTTTT
>TRBV4-1|18|TRBD1|TRBJ1-2|once
CASSLFGGQGLLSGGYTF
TGCGCCAGCAGCCTGTTTGGGGGACAGGGTCTTCTTTCGGGGGGCTACACCTTC
>TRBV4-1|16|TRBD1|TRBJ1-1|-
CASSHYIKTGETEAFF
TGCGCCAGCAGCCACTATATCAAGACAGGGGAGACTGAAGCTTTCTTT
>TRBV25-1|15|-|TRBJ2-2|-
CATKRGDLNTGELFF
TGTGCCACCAAGCGTGGGGACTTGAACACCGGGGAGCTGTTTTTT
>TRBV5-1|15|-|TRBJ2-7|-
CASSLSWGLIYEQYF
TGCGCCAGCAGCTTGAGCTGGGGGCTAATTTACGAGCAGTACTTC
>TRBV15|16|TRBD1|TRBJ2-1|-
CATSYQPGQGMNEQFF
TGTGCCACCAGCTACCAACCGGGACAGGGGATGAATGAGCAGTTCTTC
>TRBV7-9|14|TRBD1|TRBJ1-1|once
CASSWDRANTEAFF
TGTGCCAGCAGCTGGGACAGGGCAAACACTGAAGCTTTCTTT
>TRBV6-5|15|-|TRBJ1-4|-
CASSYTAGVREKLFF
TGTGCCAGCAGTTACACAGCAGGGGTGCGGGAAAAACTGTTTTTT
>TRBV6-4|15|-|TRBJ1-1|-
CASSDSTRRSTEAFF
TGTGCCAGCAGTGACTCGACGCGTAGGAGCACTGAAGCTTTCTTT
>TRBV6-1|12|-|TRBJ2-1|-
CASSEQGNEQFF
TGTGCCAGCAGTGAACAGGGGAATGAGCAGTTCTTC
>TRBV7-2|14|TRBD2|TRBJ2-7|once
CASSHRTSGAEQYF
TGTGCCAGCAGCCATCGGACTAGCGGGGCTGAGCAGTACTTC
>TRBV11-2|15|-|TRBJ1-1|-
CASSLAPGAGTEAFF
TGTGCCAGCAGCTTAGCCCCAGGGGCGGGCACTGAAGCTTTCTTT
>TRBV19|15|TRBD2|TRBJ2-7|-
CASSMGRGSSYEQYF
TGTGCCAGTAGTATGGGGCGGGGGAGCTCCTACGAGCAGTACTTC
>TRBV6-1|16|TRBD1|TRBJ2-7|-
CASSDYGLTRGFEQYF
TGTGCCAGCAGTGATTACGGGCTAACCAGGGGGTTCGAGCAGTACTTC
>TRBV10-3|14|TRBD1|TRBJ2-7|-
CATRGQLSSYEQYF
TGTGCCACCAGGGGACAGTTGAGCTCCTACGAGCAGTACTTC
>TRBV19|13|-|TRBJ1-1|-
CASSLGGRTEAFF
TGTGCCAGTAGCCTCGGGGGTAGGACTGAAGCTTTCTTT
>TRBV5-1|16|-|TRBJ1-1|-
CASSWRAGHLNTEAFF
TGCGCCAGCAGCTGGAGGGCCGGCCACTTAAACACTGAAGCTTTCTTT
>TRBV28|17|TRBD2|TRBJ2-1|-
CASSLKLIGGALNEQFF
TGTGCCAGCAGTTTAAAGTTAATCGGGGGGGCCCTGAATGAGCAGTTCTTC
>TRBV6-4|16|-|TRBJ1-6|-
CASSALPAGNNSPLHF
TGTGCCAGCAGCGCCTTGCCGGCAGGAAACAATTCACCCCTCCACTTT